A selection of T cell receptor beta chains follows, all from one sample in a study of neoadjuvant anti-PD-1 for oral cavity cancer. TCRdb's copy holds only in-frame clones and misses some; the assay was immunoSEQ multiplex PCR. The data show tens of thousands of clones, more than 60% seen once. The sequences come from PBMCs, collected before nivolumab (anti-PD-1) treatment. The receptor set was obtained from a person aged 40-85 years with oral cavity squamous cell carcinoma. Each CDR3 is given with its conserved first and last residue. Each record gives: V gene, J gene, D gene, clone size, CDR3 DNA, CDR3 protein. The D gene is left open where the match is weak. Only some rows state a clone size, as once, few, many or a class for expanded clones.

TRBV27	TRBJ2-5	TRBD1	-	TGTGCCAGCAGTCCGGGGACAGGATTAAAGACCCAGTACTTC	CASSPGTGLKTQYF
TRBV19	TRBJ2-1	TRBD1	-	TGTGCCAGTAGTACGCGACAGGGTCCGGGCTCCTACAATGAGCAGTTCTTC	CASSTRQGPGSYNEQFF
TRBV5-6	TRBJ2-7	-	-	TGTGCCAGCAGCTTGGAAGGACTGGATACCTACGAGCAGTACTTC	CASSLEGLDTYEQYF
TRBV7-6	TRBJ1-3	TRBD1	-	TGTGCCAGCAGCCGGACCTGGACAGGGACTGGAAACACCATATATTTT	CASSRTWTGTGNTIYF
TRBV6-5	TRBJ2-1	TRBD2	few	TGTGCCAGCAGTTACCTCGGACTAGCGGGCCACAATGAGCAGTTCTTC	CASSYLGLAGHNEQFF
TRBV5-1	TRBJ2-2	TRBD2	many	TGCGCCAGCAGCACAACCGCGGGACTAGCGGGAGCGGTCACCGGGGAGCTGTTTTTT	CASSTTAGLAGAVTGELFF
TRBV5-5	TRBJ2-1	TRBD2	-	TGTGCCAGCGCTTTGGCGGGAGGATACAATGAGCAGTTCTTC	CASALAGGYNEQFF
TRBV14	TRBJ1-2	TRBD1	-	TGTGCCAGCAGCCAAGCCATGACAGGGGGCTATGGCTACACCTTC	CASSQAMTGGYGYTF
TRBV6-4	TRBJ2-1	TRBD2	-	TGTGCCAGCAGCCGCCTAGCGGGACTCAACAATGAGCAGTTCTTC	CASSRLAGLNNEQFF
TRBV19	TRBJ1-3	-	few	TGTGCCAGTAGTCTCACGGGACTGTTCTCTGGAAACACCATATATTTT	CASSLTGLFSGNTIYF
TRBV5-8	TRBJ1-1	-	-	TGTGCCAGCAGCCGAAGGGACTTTGAAGCTTTCTTT	CASSRRDFEAFF
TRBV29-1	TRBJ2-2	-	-	TGCAGCGTTCCACCCCCTGGGAGGGGGGCCACCGGGGAGCTGTTTTTT	CSVPPPGRGATGELFF